This T cell receptor beta chain emerged from a study of response to subunit inactivated influenza vaccine. Study outcomes and limitations: Each seasonal influenza vaccination, the authors suggested, recruits few new T cells.

TCRdb re-called the RT-PCR reads with MiXCR, one entry per CDR3 protein. The sample yields more than 450,000 distinct CDR3 sequences, 6% to 9% seen once. There are a few counts of this clonotype. Its antigen is unknown. The V segment lost 4 bases and the J segment 0 bases; nucleotides outside the gene matches: 10. The CDR3 is 18 amino acids. The sample consisted of PBMCs from blood, taken roughly 24 months after vaccination. This sequence joins TRBV12-3 or TRBV12-4 and TRBJ2-2; TRBD1 aligns across 8 bases. This sequence was found in a man aged 45 to 75 who received an inactivated influenza vaccine. The CDR3 nucleotides are TGTGCCAGCAGTTACAATTACAGGGGGGACGCGAACACCGGGGAGCTGTTTTTT. Protein sequence: CASSYNYRGDANTGELFF.